The clone carrying this TCR beta chain was seen many times. Antigen: not known. The data originate from a study of T cells in Graves' hyperthyroidism and ophthalmopathy. Study at large: The initial diagnosis was the point when peripheral blood was collected, ahead of any treatment.

CDR1 is MNHEY and CDR2 is SVGAGI in the germline V gene. The V end lost 2 bases, the J end lost 5 bases, and 3 bases lay between the germline ends. The CDR3 consists of 12 residues. It was RNA transcripts that yielded the amplified TCR beta CDR3 regions. Carried out on the TCR CDR3, a first-round RT-PCR used the HTBI primer set. TCRdb reprocessed the multiplex PCR reads via MiXCR and lists one record per CDR3 protein. This sample yields 370,000 or so distinct CDR3 sequences, of which roughly 13% are seen a single time; roughly 20% belongs to the top ten. Notes on the study in general: Peripheral blood also featured most of the thyroid clonotypes expanded above 0.001.

Material for sequencing was blood. This chain links TRBV6-5 with TRBJ2-2; D remains ambiguous. The sequence was collected from a man aged 30-40 years with Graves' hyperthyroidism that later progressed to Graves' ophthalmopathy. The CDR3 DNA follows: TGTGCCAGCAGTTACGGAACCGGGGAGCTGTTTTTT. The encoded protein is CASSYGTGELFF.